This note documents a single TCR beta chain sequence. No antigen is known for it. Collection of blood occurred at baseline, at cycle 4 day 1, and at cycle 7 day 1. Germline V gene sequence: CDR1 ENHRY, CDR2 SYGVKD. V lost 5 bases, J lost 0 bases, and 12 bases lay in between. The CDR3 is 15 residues long. Profiling relied on immunoSEQ multiplex PCR, and the TCRdb table lists in-frame clones only, not all of them. The sample has fewer than 70,000 clones, about nine tenths seen once. This specimen comes from a study of OX40 agonist ivuxolimab in advanced cancers. General observations from the study: Averaged across samples, CD8+ T cells carried more expanded clones than CD4+ did. CD4+ and CD8+ blood T cells expanded clonally by week 6 at 0.1 to 3.0 mg/kg.

This sequence was found in an adult with an advanced solid tumor such as melanoma, head and neck, liver or kidney cancer. The V call is TRBV10-3, the J call TRBJ2-3; TRBD2 might be the D (6 bases). Sample: CD4+ or CD8+ T cells sorted from blood, taken in a trial of the OX40 agonist ivuxolimab. The CDR3 here is CAISPRDSSTDTQYF. The DNA for the CDR3 is TGTGCCATCAGTCCCCGGGACTCAAGCACAGATACGCAGTATTTT.